Shown below are 31 T cell receptor beta chains from a single sample sequenced in a study of CD8 T cells in Susac syndrome. RNA, at roughly 0.5 to 1 ug, was reverse transcribed with random hexamers. TCRdb re-called the immunoSEQ multiplex PCR reads with MiXCR, one entry per CDR3 protein. The data hold 200,000 to 300,000 distinct CDR3 sequences, with 90% to 96% observed a single time. The source material was CD4+ T cells from PBMCs. These receptors all stem from a human donor with Susac syndrome.

The V gene is TRBV13, the J gene TRBJ1-5; D gene uncertain. Germline V gene data show CDR1 as PRHDT and CDR2 as FYEKMQ (reference sequence). The V end lost 3 bases, the J end lost 1 base, and 13 bases lay between the germline ends. The CDR3 runs to 16 residues. CDR3 bases: TGTGCCAGCAGCTTTGGTTCTGTGGTGAGCAATCAGCCCCAGCATTTT. This encodes CASSFGSVVSNQPQHF.

J is TRBJ1-1 and V is TRBV7-3, with a possible D match to TRBD1 (5 bases). This CDR3 is 14 amino acids long. V was cut by 1 base and J by 5 bases, with 11 bases left in between. Germline loops: CDR1 SGHTA, CDR2 FQGTGA. The CDR3 DNA follows: TGTGCCAGCAGCTTAAAGGGGTCGGGGACTGAAGCTTTCTTT. Translated, it gives CASSLKGSGTEAFF.

The chain links TRBV11-2 to TRBJ2-3; tentatively, D is TRBD1 or TRBD2 (5 bases each). Germline V gene sequence: CDR1 SGHAT, CDR2 FQNNGV. Trimming removed 8 bases from V and 6 bases from J, with 18 bases in between. The CDR3 loop spans 14 amino acids. The CDR3 nucleotides read TGTGCCAGCCTCTTCCAACCTGGGGGTGATACGCAGTATTTT. Translation gives CASLFQPGGDTQYF. The complete variable domain, with remaining parts taken from reference TRBV11-2 and TRBJ2-3, reads EAGVAQSPRYKIIEKRQSVAFWCNPISGHATLYWYQQILGQGPKLLIQFQNNGVVDDSQLPKDRFSAERLKGVDSTLKIQPAKLEDSAVYLCASLFQPGGDTQYFGPGTRLTVL.

This chain connects TRBV28 to TRBJ2-7; tentatively, D is TRBD1 (6 bases). V was cut by 10 bases and J by 0 bases, with 13 bases left in between. This CDR3 comprises 13 residues. Germline V gene sequence: CDR1 MDHEN, CDR2 SYDVKM. The CDR3 loop reads CATKTGLSYEQYF. DNA of the CDR3: TGTGCCACCAAGACAGGACTCTCCTACGAGCAGTACTTC.

This chain joins TRBV7-9 and TRBJ1-4; D might be TRBD1 (5 bases). V was clipped by 5 bases and J by 13 bases, with 17 bases between them. CDR1 is SEHNR and CDR2 is FQNEAQ in the germline V gene (reference sequence). There are 13 residues in the CDR3. The CDR3 protein is CASSHDGWGRLFF. CDR3 sequence (DNA): TGTGCCAGCAGCCACGACGGGTGGGGGAGACTGTTTTTT.

This chain links TRBV12-3 or TRBV12-4 with TRBJ2-7; D ambiguous. This CDR3 has 12 residues. V was trimmed by 3 bases and J by 4 bases, leaving 7 bases between them. CDR3 nucleotides: TGTGCCAGCAGTTTTGTCCGATACGAGCAGTACTTC. It is translated as CASSFVRYEQYF.

This clonotype appeared a single time. The chain combines TRBV30 with TRBJ2-5; D ambiguous. Deletions cut 0 bases from V and 1 base from J, with 12 bases between. CDR1 and CDR2 (germline): GTSNPN, SVGIG (reference sequence). CDR3 length: 15 amino acids. The CDR3 DNA reads TGTGCCTGGAGTGTGGCGGCAGAGATCCAAGAGACCCAGTACTTC. It translates to CAWSVAAEIQETQYF. Based on the CDR3 plus reference TRBV30 and TRBJ2-5, the full variable domain is SQTIHQWPATLVQPVGSPLSLECTVEGTSNPNLYWYRQAAGRGLQLLFYSVGIGQISSEVPQNLSASRPQDRQFILSSKKLLLSDSGFYLCAWSVAAEIQETQYFGPGTRLLVL.

The chain recombines TRBV20-1 with TRBJ2-1, with TRBD2 identical over 11 bases. Germline V gene sequence: CDR1 DFQATT, CDR2 SNEGSKA (reference sequence). After removal of 4 bases from V and 0 bases from J, the junction contained 8 bases not matched to a gene. The CDR3 runs to 17 residues. CDR3 loop: CSATGTSGLSSYNEQFF. CDR3 sequence (DNA): TGCAGTGCTACTGGGACTAGCGGTTTGAGCTCCTACAATGAGCAGTTCTTC.

The rearrangement links TRBV12-3 or TRBV12-4 to TRBJ1-2, with 10 bases lining up with TRBD1. The junction had 3 bases not matched to a gene; V was cut back by 6 bases and J by 8 bases. The CDR3 runs to 12 residues. CDR3 DNA: TGTGCCAGCAGAACGACAGGGGGCGGCTACACCTTC. As protein: CASRTTGGGYTF.

The V call is TRBV29-1, the J call TRBJ2-1; TRBD2 matches at 13 bases. Germline values: CDR1 SQVTM, CDR2 ANQGSEA. V dropped 6 bases and J dropped 7; count of bases not matched to a gene: 9. The CDR3 spans 15 residues. CDR3 protein: CSVAAGTSGTNEQFF. Here the CDR3 DNA reads TGCAGCGTCGCAGCCGGGACTAGCGGGACAAATGAGCAGTTCTTC.

The CDR3 loop reads CASSLLFYEQYF. The CDR3 coding sequence is TGTGCCAGCAGTCTCCTATTCTACGAGCAGTACTTC. The chain combines TRBV28 with TRBJ2-7; D unresolved. The CDR3 runs 12 residues. V lost 5 bases and J lost 3, with 8 bases in between. The germline V gene has CDR1 MDHEN and CDR2 SYDVKM.

This chain uses TRBV10-3 with TRBJ2-7, with 9 bases matching TRBD1. The CDR3 has 16 amino acids. Germline loops: CDR1 ENHRY, CDR2 SYGVKD. The trim removed 8 bases at V and 3 bases at J, leaving 14 bases unmatched. This CDR3 reads CAIATSWGQGHYEQYF. CDR3 nucleotide sequence: TGTGCCATCGCTACCTCATGGGGACAGGGACACTACGAGCAGTACTTC.

V and J are TRBV9 and TRBJ2-3; no clear D. CDR1 is SGDLS, CDR2 YYNGEE, per germline. V was cut by 4 bases and J by 2 bases, with 14 bases left in between. The CDR3 has 15 residues. DNA for the CDR3: TGTGCCAGCAGCCCACAGCTTACCCACACAGATACGCAGTATTTT. Translation gives CASSPQLTHTDTQYF. Using reference TRBV9 and TRBJ2-3 for the parts outside the CDR3, the full variable domain is DSGVTQTPKHLITATGQRVTLRCSPRSGDLSVYWYQQSLDQGLQFLIQYYNGEERAKGNILERFSAQQFPDLHSELNLSSLELGDSALYFCASSPQLTHTDTQYFGPGTRLTVL.

CDR3 sequence reads: CASSLWLAGGKNEQYF. CDR3 DNA sequence: TGTGCCAGCAGCTTATGGTTAGCGGGAGGGAAGAACGAGCAGTACTTC. The chain carries TRBV7-9 and TRBJ2-7, with TRBD2 matching 11 bases. There are 16 residues in the CDR3. V was pared by 2 bases and J by 5 bases, with 8 bases of the junction left unmatched. Germline values: CDR1 SEHNR, CDR2 FQNEAQ (reference sequence).

V is TRBV29-1 and J is TRBJ2-2; 7 bases map to TRBD2. Trimming removed 7 bases from V and 4 bases from J; junction bases left unmatched: 6. Germline V gene sequence: CDR1 SQVTM, CDR2 ANQGSEA. The CDR3 spans 13 residues. The CDR3 nucleotides are TGCAGCGGCGGGACGGGGGGCACCGGGGAGCTGTTTTTT. Protein sequence: CSGGTGGTGELFF.

V usage is TRBV14 and J usage is TRBJ1-2, with D hard to call. Germline loops: CDR1 SGHDN, CDR2 FVKESK. Trimming took off 0 bases at V and 8 bases at J, with 13 bases between the two ends. The CDR3 loop spans 14 amino acids. The chain's CDR3 is CASSQDRLSGGYTF. As DNA, the CDR3 is TGTGCCAGCAGCCAAGATAGACTGTCGGGAGGCTACACCTTC.

The rearrangement links TRBV6-5 to TRBJ1-2; D not certain. The CDR3 totals 17 residues. V shed 0 bases and J shed 0 bases, with 14 bases lying between them. Germline assignment: CDR1 MNHEY and CDR2 SVGAGI. CDR3 sequence (DNA): TGTGCCAGCAGTTACTCAGTACTGCGCAGCGCTAACTATGGCTACACCTTC. This codes for CASSYSVLRSANYGYTF.

The chain combines TRBV5-1 with TRBJ1-2; D may be TRBD1 (6 bases). Germline CDR1 and CDR2: SGHRS and YFSETQ. The V gene lost 4 bases and the J gene lost 8 bases, with 21 bases spanning the gap. The CDR3 length is 15 residues. DNA for the CDR3: TGCGCCAGCAGCCCGCCGGAACAGGGACTTTCGGGCTACACCTTC. It translates to CASSPPEQGLSGYTF.

The rearrangement links TRBV20-1 to TRBJ1-2; 8 bases are shared with TRBD1. The CDR3 loop spans 12 amino acids. The J segment lost 5 bases and the V segment lost 6 bases, leaving 5 bases of the junction unmatched. Germline V CDR1 and CDR2: DFQATT, SNEGSKA (reference sequence). The CDR3 is CSALRTGYGYTF. The CDR3 DNA follows: TGCAGTGCGCTCCGGACAGGGTATGGCTACACCTTC.

V usage is TRBV7-9 and J usage is TRBJ2-7; D is possibly TRBD1 (7 bases). V shed 7 bases and J shed 7 bases, with 20 bases lying between them. CDR1 and CDR2 from the germline V gene are SEHNR and FQNEAQ (reference sequence). The CDR3 is made up of 14 amino acids. CDR3 sequence reads: CASIPVGGGGEQYF. CDR3 bases: TGTGCCAGCATCCCTGTTGGAGGGGGCGGGGAGCAGTACTTC. Together with reference TRBV7-9 and TRBJ2-7, the CDR3 gives the full variable domain: DTGVSQNPRHKITKRGQNVTFRCDPISEHNRLYWYRQTLGQGPEFLTYFQNEAQLEKSRLLSDRFSAERPKGSFSTLEIQRTEQGDSAMYLCASIPVGGGGEQYFGPGTRLTVT.

This clonotype was recorded once. CDR3 amino acids: CASSLWSAATNEKLFF. In DNA form, the CDR3 reads TGCGCCAGCAGCCTGTGGTCGGCGGCAACTAATGAAAAACTGTTTTTT. The chain uses TRBV5-1 and TRBJ1-4; the D is unclear. The CDR3 has 16 amino acids. V lost 4 bases, J lost 0 bases, and 13 bases lay in between. Germline V lookup: CDR1 SGHRS, CDR2 YFSETQ.

The gene calls are TRBV29-1 and TRBJ1-1, with D perhaps TRBD1 (5 bases). The germline CDR1 and CDR2 sequences are SQVTM and ANQGSEA. V was pared by 6 bases and J by 1 base, with 21 bases between. The CDR3 is 16 residues long. The CDR3 is CSVAGGLDSTNTEAFF. CDR3 DNA sequence: TGCAGCGTGGCCGGTGGGTTAGACAGCACGAACACTGAAGCTTTCTTT. The full variable domain, with the rest looked up from reference TRBV29-1 and TRBJ1-1, is SAVISQKPSRDICQRGTSLTIQCQVDSQVTMMFWYRQQPGQSLTLIATANQGSEATYESGFVIDKFPISRPNLTFSTLTVSNMSPEDSSIYLCSVAGGLDSTNTEAFFGQGTRLTVV.

This chain connects TRBV25-1 to TRBJ1-1, with D perhaps TRBD1 (5 bases). Germline V gene data show CDR1 as MGHDK and CDR2 as SYGVNS. The CDR3 is 13 residues long. Trimming pared 4 bases from V and 3 bases from J, leaving 9 bases between. CDR3 sequence: CASSAGRDTEAFF. The CDR3 nucleotides read TGTGCCAGCAGTGCGGGACGGGACACTGAAGCTTTCTTT.

The rearrangement joins TRBV15 to TRBJ2-5; TRBD2 is a possible D gene (5 bases). This CDR3 comprises 17 residues. Trimming shortened V by 7 bases and J by 5 bases, and 26 bases separated the two germline ends. The germline CDR1 and CDR2 sequences are LNHNV and YYDKDF (reference sequence). Here the CDR3 DNA reads TGTGCCACCACAAGCGGATCCCCGACGTCCGCCAGGGAGACCCAGTACTTC. It codes for CATTSGSPTSARETQYF.

The V call is TRBV7-3, the J call TRBJ1-2, with 7 bases aligning to TRBD1. V was clipped by 5 bases and J by 3 bases; unmatched bases: 6. The CDR3 is 14 residues long. From germline, CDR1 is SGHTA and CDR2 FQGTGA. The DNA for the CDR3 is TGTGCCAGCAGCCAACGGGGGACAGACTATGGCTACACCTTC. This gives the protein CASSQRGTDYGYTF.

This clonotype was found once. The chain joins TRBV30 to TRBJ2-7; perhaps TRBD1 as D (6 bases). Looked up from germline, CDR1 is GTSNPN and CDR2 is SVGIG (reference sequence). This CDR3 is built from 12 residues. V lost 4 bases and J 1 base, leaving 8 bases between the germline ends. The CDR3 reads CAWNRESYEQYF. Here the CDR3 DNA reads TGTGCCTGGAACAGGGAATCCTACGAGCAGTACTTC.

The V call is TRBV29-1, the J call TRBJ2-3; D not resolved. Germline V gives CDR1 SQVTM, CDR2 ANQGSEA. The CDR3 extends over 15 amino acids. V gave up 5 bases and J gave up 1 base, with 16 bases separating them. The CDR3 DNA reads TGCAGCGTTTTGTTCAGGACGCCGGGCACAGATACGCAGTATTTT. Translated: CSVLFRTPGTDTQYF.

The rearrangement joins TRBV9 to TRBJ2-1, with 8 bases matching TRBD2. With V trimmed by 3 bases and J by 3 bases, 5 bases remained unmatched. Germline assignment: CDR1 SGDLS and CDR2 YYNGEE. There are 15 residues in the CDR3. CDR3 amino acids: CASSGKRELYNEQFF. CDR3 nucleotides: TGTGCCAGCAGCGGTAAGCGGGAGCTCTACAATGAGCAGTTCTTC.

The chain employs TRBV12-3 or TRBV12-4 and TRBJ1-2, with a possible D match to TRBD1 (5 bases). V lost 6 bases to trimming and J lost 8 bases, with 16 bases between them. CDR3 size: 13 residues. As DNA, the CDR3 is TGTGCCAGCAGACCCGGGGGAGGGGAAGGCTACACCTTC. Residues: CASRPGGGEGYTF.

This chain connects TRBV13 to TRBJ2-5; unclear D gene. Trimming shortened V by 5 bases and J by 3 bases, and 16 bases separated the two germline ends. The CDR3 spans 15 residues. Germline lookup yields CDR1 PRHDT and CDR2 FYEKMQ (reference sequence). CDR3 residues: CASSPRHPQEETQYF. CDR3 sequence (DNA): TGTGCCAGCAGCCCGCGACATCCTCAAGAAGAGACCCAGTACTTC. The variable domain in full, with the rest retrieved from reference TRBV13 and TRBJ2-5, is AAGVIQSPRHLIKEKRETATLKCYPIPRHDTVYWYQQGPGQDPQFLISFYEKMQSDKGSIPDRFSAQQFSDYHSELNMSSLELGDSALYFCASSPRHPQEETQYFGPGTRLLVL.

V usage is TRBV6-1 and J usage is TRBJ2-4; D is undetermined. Trimming took 3 bases from V and 3 from J, leaving 12 bases between them. Germline V gene sequence: CDR1 MNHNS, CDR2 SASEGT. This CDR3 comprises 15 residues. Here the CDR3 reads CASSDGPPHKNIQYF. The CDR3 nucleotides are TGTGCCAGCAGTGACGGTCCCCCGCACAAAAACATTCAGTACTTC.